The next 21 T cell receptor beta chains were all read from a single sample in a study of T-cell reconstitution after alpha-beta-depleted transplantation in children. The authors prepared the TCRbeta library with unique molecular identifiers. TCRdb re-called the PCR reads with MiXCR, one entry per CDR3 protein. The top ten hold roughly 7% of the sample, which has hundreds of thousands of distinct CDR3 sequences, around 10% seen once. The sequences come from PBMCs, collected before TCRalphabeta/CD19-depleted stem cell transplant. These receptor sequences come from a boy in the first two years of life with acute myeloid leukemia, due to receive a stem cell transplant.

This clonotype was found many times. The CDR3 is CSVPAHLAAPYNEQFF. The CDR3, as DNA: TGCAGCGTTCCTGCCCACCTAGCGGCGCCCTACAATGAGCAGTTCTTC. The rearrangement uses TRBV29-1 and TRBJ2-1; TRBD2 agrees at 7 bases. Looked up from germline, CDR1 is SQVTM and CDR2 is ANQGSEA. The CDR3 has 16 amino acids. V lost 5 bases, J lost 2 bases, and 12 bases stayed unmatched.

The table lists this clonotype with many counts. The V and J genes are TRBV20-1 and TRBJ2-2; 7 bases are a match to TRBD2. Germline loops: CDR1 DFQATT, CDR2 SNEGSKA (reference sequence). The J segment lost 4 bases and the V segment lost 0 bases, leaving 2 bases of the junction unmatched. This CDR3 comprises 14 residues. CDR3 loop: CSARERESTGELFF. For the CDR3, the DNA is TGCAGTGCTAGAGAGCGGGAGAGCACCGGGGAGCTGTTTTTT.

A remark on this clonotype: A much larger clone differs from this one at a single base, so this may be a read error. DNA of the CDR3: TGTGCCAGCAGTTCCCTATTTGTACGAACTAGAAAAAAGACCCAGTACTTC. Its protein product is CASSSLFVRTRKKTQYF. The V and J genes are TRBV28 and TRBJ2-5, with D possibly TRBD2 on 5 matching bases. V was pared by 4 bases and J by 6 bases, with 24 bases between. CDR1 and CDR2 (germline): MDHEN, SYDVKM. This CDR3 spans 17 amino acids.

This clonotype came up many times. The chain combines TRBV7-2 with TRBJ1-5, with D unresolved. Per germline, CDR1 SGHTA and CDR2 FQGNSA. Trimming pared 5 bases from V and 1 base from J, leaving 18 bases between. The CDR3 consists of 17 residues. The CDR3 DNA sequence: TGTGCCAGCAGCCCCGGGTCTTATGTTGGGAGCAATCAGCCCCAGCATTTT. Translating it yields CASSPGSYVGSNQPQHF.

This clonotype was detected many times. This sequence joins TRBV5-1 and TRBJ2-7, with 7 bases that match TRBD2. The ends lost 0 bases at V and 7 bases at J; junction bases unmatched: 1. CDR1 and CDR2 from the germline V gene are SGHRS and YFSETQ. This CDR3 has 12 amino acids. The CDR3 here is CASSLAGLEQYF. The CDR3, as DNA: TGCGCCAGCAGCTTGGCGGGACTAGAGCAGTACTTC.

This clonotype has a count of ten or more. V usage is TRBV5-1 and J usage is TRBJ2-3; 10 nucleotides match TRBD1. The germline V gene has CDR1 SGHRS and CDR2 YFSETQ. The CDR3 spans 15 residues. The V gene end was trimmed by 4 bases and the J gene end by 6 bases; junction bases not matched to a gene: 8. CDR3 DNA: TGCGCCAGCAGCGCCCTGGACAGGGGGAGGGATACGCAGTATTTT. Protein: CASSALDRGRDTQYF.

This clonotype has ten or more counts. V and J are TRBV6-5 and TRBJ1-6; no clear D gene. The CDR3 extends over 12 amino acids. Germline loops: CDR1 MNHEY, CDR2 SVGAGI. V lost 6 bases and J 7 bases, leaving 7 bases between the germline ends. CDR3 sequence: CASSIENSPLHF. DNA of the CDR3: TGTGCCAGCAGCATAGAGAATTCACCCCTCCACTTT.

Only one count was recorded for this clonotype. The missing conserved phenylalanine or tryptophan at the end of this CDR3 makes a read error likely. This rearrangement joins TRBV12-3 or TRBV12-4 to TRBJ2-3; weak D call: TRBD1 (5 bases). The CDR3 runs to 11 residues. Trimming removed 6 bases from V and 7 bases from J, with 8 bases in between. CDR3: CASRQGNTQYS. CDR3 in DNA: TGTGCCAGCAGGCAGGGAAATACGCAGTATTCT.

This clonotype occurred many times. The chain is built from TRBV29-1 and TRBJ1-2, with D uncertain. Trimming stripped 4 bases from V and 8 bases from J, with 14 bases between. Germline-derived CDR1 and CDR2 are SQVTM and ANQGSEA. The CDR3 runs 12 residues. The CDR3 DNA is TGCAGCGTTGGAGGGTCTGGACGGGGCTACACCTTC. This encodes CSVGGSGRGYTF. Together with reference TRBV29-1 and TRBJ1-2, the CDR3 gives the full variable domain: SAVISQKPSRDICQRGTSLTIQCQVDSQVTMMFWYRQQPGQSLTLIATANQGSEATYESGFVIDKFPISRPNLTFSTLTVSNMSPEDSSIYLCSVGGSGRGYTFGSGTRLTVV.

The chain joins TRBV28 to TRBJ1-2; possibly TRBD1 for D (6 bases). Germline loops: CDR1 MDHEN, CDR2 SYDVKM. This CDR3 region has 14 residues. Between the trimmed V and J ends, which lost 3 bases and 7 bases, there was a span of 15 bases. The DNA for the CDR3 is TGTGCCAGCAGTTTCGGACAGCGTCGGAGTGGCTACACCTTC. It encodes CASSFGQRRSGYTF.

This clonotype was seen many times. This sequence joins TRBV7-2 and TRBJ2-7, with TRBD1 as a possible D gene (7 bases). The CDR3 totals 16 residues. Trimming left V 3 bases short and J 5 bases short, with 20 bases between. The germline gives CDR1 SGHTA, CDR2 FQGNSA. In nucleotides, the CDR3 is TGTGCCAGCAGCTTTTACAGGGGAAGGAGGGGCAACGAGCAGTACTTC. Encoded protein: CASSFYRGRRGNEQYF.

This clonotype appeared many times. V gene TRBV11-2 combines with J gene TRBJ2-3, with D possibly TRBD1 on 5 matching bases. Germline CDR1 is SGHAT and CDR2 is FQNNGV. CDR3 length: 14 residues. Between the trimmed V and J ends, which lost 6 bases and 2 bases, there was a span of 12 bases. CDR3 region: CASSLQAFTDTQYF. In DNA, the CDR3 is TGTGCCAGCAGTTTACAGGCTTTCACAGATACGCAGTATTTT. Combining the CDR3 with reference TRBV11-2 and TRBJ2-3 gives the whole variable domain EAGVAQSPRYKIIEKRQSVAFWCNPISGHATLYWYQQILGQGPKLLIQFQNNGVVDDSQLPKDRFSAERLKGVDSTLKIQPAKLEDSAVYLCASSLQAFTDTQYFGPGTRLTVL.

This clonotype was seen only a few times. The CDR3, as DNA: TGTGCCAGCAGTTTCGGACGGGTTGGAAACACCATATATTTT. Encoded protein: CASSFGRVGNTIYF. The chain is built from TRBV28 and TRBJ1-3; D gene ambiguous. The V gene lost 3 bases and the J gene lost 3 bases, with 9 bases spanning the gap. Germline loops: CDR1 MDHEN, CDR2 SYDVKM. The CDR3 is made up of 14 amino acids.

This clonotype was observed at least ten times. The rearrangement joins TRBV5-1 to TRBJ2-7; 10 bases match TRBD2. The CDR3 spans 14 residues. Germline assignment: CDR1 SGHRS and CDR2 YFSETQ. Unmatched junction bases numbered 4, after V lost 5 bases and J lost 2 bases. The CDR3 sequence: CASRDTSGAYEQYF. Written as DNA, the CDR3 is TGCGCCAGCAGGGATACTAGCGGGGCCTACGAGCAGTACTTC.

This clonotype was counted many times. This sequence joins TRBV12-3 or TRBV12-4 and TRBJ2-3, with 7 bases lining up with TRBD2. Germline trimming cut 6 bases from V and 6 bases from J; bases unmatched to any gene: 12. This CDR3 is built from 15 residues. For the CDR3, the DNA is TGTGCCAGCAGCCCCTGGACTAGTTCATGGGATACGCAGTATTTT. Protein: CASSPWTSSWDTQYF.

This clonotype has ten or more counts. The chain carries TRBV15 and TRBJ2-3; D is possibly TRBD2 (6 bases). Germline CDR1 is LNHNV and CDR2 is YYDKDF (reference sequence). Trimming removed 1 base at V and 0 bases at J, with 11 bases between. The CDR3 has 16 amino acids. The CDR3 spells CATSRGAGGSTDTQYF. In nucleotides, the CDR3 is TGTGCCACCAGCAGAGGAGCGGGTGGGAGCACAGATACGCAGTATTTT. The complete variable domain, with remaining parts taken from reference TRBV15 and TRBJ2-3, reads DAMVIQNPRYQVTQFGKPVTLSCSQTLNHNVMYWYQQKSSQAPKLLFHYYDKDFNNEADTPDNFQSRRPNTSFCFLDIRSPGLGDTAMYLCATSRGAGGSTDTQYFGPGTRLTVL.

This clonotype appeared many times. This chain uses TRBV2 with TRBJ2-3; no firm D call. The CDR3 runs 14 residues. Germline CDR1 is SNHLY and CDR2 is FYNNEI. Trimming took 6 bases from V and 0 from J, leaving 10 bases between them. CDR3 in DNA: TGTGCCAGCAGATATGCCCTCAGCACAGATACGCAGTATTTT. Protein sequence: CASRYALSTDTQYF.

This clonotype was observed many times. This chain joins TRBV20-1 and TRBJ2-7; weak D call: TRBD1 (6 bases). V lost 6 bases, J lost 3 bases, and 24 bases lay in between. Looked up from germline, CDR1 is DFQATT and CDR2 is SNEGSKA (reference sequence). The CDR3 loop spans 16 amino acids. The CDR3 is CSAQPRDTVERYEQYF. The CDR3 nucleotides are TGCAGTGCCCAGCCCCGGGACACGGTGGAGCGCTACGAGCAGTACTTC.

This clonotype has ten or more counts. The V call is TRBV6-5, the J call TRBJ1-1; no firm D call. V lost 2 bases and J 1 base, leaving 11 bases between the germline ends. The germline V gene encodes CDR1 MNHEY and CDR2 SVGAGI. CDR3 length: 15 amino acids. CDR3 nucleotide sequence: TGTGCCAGCAGTTACGGCCTTACGGGGAACACTGAAGCTTTCTTT. This gives the protein CASSYGLTGNTEAFF.

This clonotype has ten or more counts. This chain joins TRBV4-2 and TRBJ1-3; 7 nucleotides align to TRBD1. CDR3 length equals 20 residues. Germline V gene lookup returns CDR1 LGHNA and CDR2 YNFKEQ. V was pared by 3 bases and J by 0 bases, with 17 bases of the junction left unmatched. This CDR3 reads CASSHPRDRFTLSSGNTIYF. DNA for the CDR3: TGTGCCAGCAGCCATCCCCGGGACAGATTTACCTTAAGCTCTGGAAACACCATATATTTT.

In this sample, this clonotype turned up a few times. The chain is built from TRBV9 and TRBJ2-1; perhaps TRBD2 as D (6 bases). Deletions cut 3 bases from V and 2 bases from J, with 18 bases between. Per the germline V gene, CDR1 is SGDLS and CDR2 is YYNGEE. The CDR3 has 17 residues. The CDR3, as DNA: TGTGCCAGCAGCGCCCCCAGACTAGGGTTCCCCTACAATGAGCAGTTCTTC. Protein sequence: CASSAPRLGFPYNEQFF.